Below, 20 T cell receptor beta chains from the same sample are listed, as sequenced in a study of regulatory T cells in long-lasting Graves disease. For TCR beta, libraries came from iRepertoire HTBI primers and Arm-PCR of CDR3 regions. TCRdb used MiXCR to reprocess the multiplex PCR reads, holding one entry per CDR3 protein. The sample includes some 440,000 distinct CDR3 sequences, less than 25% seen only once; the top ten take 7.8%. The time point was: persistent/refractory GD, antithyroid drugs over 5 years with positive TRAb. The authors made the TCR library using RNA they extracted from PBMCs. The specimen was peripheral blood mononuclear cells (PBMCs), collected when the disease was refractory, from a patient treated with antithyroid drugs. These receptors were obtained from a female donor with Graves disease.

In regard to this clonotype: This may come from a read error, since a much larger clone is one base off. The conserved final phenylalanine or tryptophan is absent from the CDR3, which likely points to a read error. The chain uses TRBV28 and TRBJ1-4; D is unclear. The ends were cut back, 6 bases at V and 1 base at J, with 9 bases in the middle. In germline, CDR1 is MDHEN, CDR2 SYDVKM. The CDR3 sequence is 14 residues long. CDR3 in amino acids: CASSSPGTNEKLFL. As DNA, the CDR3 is TGTGCCAGCAGCTCACCGGGAACTAATGAAAAACTGTTTCTT.

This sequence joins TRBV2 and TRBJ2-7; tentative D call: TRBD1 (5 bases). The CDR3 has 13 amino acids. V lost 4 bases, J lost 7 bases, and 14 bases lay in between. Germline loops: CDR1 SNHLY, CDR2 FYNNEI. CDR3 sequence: CASSAQDLVEQYF. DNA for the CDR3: TGTGCCAGCAGTGCACAGGATCTGGTGGAGCAGTACTTC.

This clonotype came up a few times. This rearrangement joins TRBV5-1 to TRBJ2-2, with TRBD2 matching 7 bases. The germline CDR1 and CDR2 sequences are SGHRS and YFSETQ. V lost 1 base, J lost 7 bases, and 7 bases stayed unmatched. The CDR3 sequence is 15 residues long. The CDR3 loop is CASSLMWEGDGELFF. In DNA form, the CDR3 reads TGCGCCAGCAGCTTGATGTGGGAGGGCGACGGGGAGCTGTTTTTT.

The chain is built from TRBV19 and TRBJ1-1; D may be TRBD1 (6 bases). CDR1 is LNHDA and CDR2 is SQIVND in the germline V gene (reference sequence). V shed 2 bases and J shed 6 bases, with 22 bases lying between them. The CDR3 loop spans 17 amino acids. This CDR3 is CASSIRGGARLFAEAFF. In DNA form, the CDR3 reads TGTGCCAGTAGTATAAGGGGGGGCGCCCGTTTATTTGCTGAAGCTTTCTTT. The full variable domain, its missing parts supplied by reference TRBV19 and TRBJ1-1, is DGGITQSPKYLFRKEGQNVTLSCEQNLNHDAMYWYRQDPGQGLRLIYYSQIVNDFQKGDIAEGYSVSREKKESFPLTVTSAQKNPTAFYLCASSIRGGARLFAEAFFGQGTRLTVV.

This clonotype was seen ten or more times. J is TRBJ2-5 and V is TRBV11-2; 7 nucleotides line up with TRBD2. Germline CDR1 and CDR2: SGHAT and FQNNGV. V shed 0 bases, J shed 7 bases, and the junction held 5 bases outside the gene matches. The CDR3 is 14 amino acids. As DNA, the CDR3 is TGTGCCAGCAGCTTAGATCCGAGACTAGCGACCCAGTACTTC. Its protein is CASSLDPRLATQYF.

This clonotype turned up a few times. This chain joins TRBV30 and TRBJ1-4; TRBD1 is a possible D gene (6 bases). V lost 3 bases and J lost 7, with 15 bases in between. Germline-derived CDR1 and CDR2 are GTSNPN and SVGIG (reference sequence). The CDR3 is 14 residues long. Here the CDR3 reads CAWSRTGPGEKLFF. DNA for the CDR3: TGTGCCTGGAGCCGCACAGGGCCGGGTGAAAAACTGTTTTTT.

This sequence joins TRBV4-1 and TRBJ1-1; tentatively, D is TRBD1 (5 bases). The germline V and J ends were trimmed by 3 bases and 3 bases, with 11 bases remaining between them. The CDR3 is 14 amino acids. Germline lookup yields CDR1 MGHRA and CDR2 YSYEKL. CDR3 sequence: CASSQAQGDTEAFF. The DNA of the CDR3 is TGCGCCAGCAGCCAGGCCCAAGGGGACACTGAAGCTTTCTTT.

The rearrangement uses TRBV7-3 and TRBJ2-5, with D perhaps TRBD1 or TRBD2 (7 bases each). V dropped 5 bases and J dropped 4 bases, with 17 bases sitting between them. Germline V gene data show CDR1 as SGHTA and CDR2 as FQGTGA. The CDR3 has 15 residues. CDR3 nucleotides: TGTGCCAGCAGCCCCAGGGGAGGGGGCTTAGAGACCCAGTACTTC. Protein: CASSPRGGGLETQYF.

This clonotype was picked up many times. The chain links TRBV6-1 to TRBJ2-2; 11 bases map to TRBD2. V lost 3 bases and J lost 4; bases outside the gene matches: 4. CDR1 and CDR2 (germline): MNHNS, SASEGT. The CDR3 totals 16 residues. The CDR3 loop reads CASSDLAGGFTGELFF. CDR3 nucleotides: TGTGCCAGCAGTGACCTAGCGGGAGGTTTCACCGGGGAGCTGTTTTTT.

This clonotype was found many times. CDR3 DNA sequence: TGTGCCAGCAGTCAGTGGACTAGCGGGACCCACGAGCAGTACTTC. This gives the protein CASSQWTSGTHEQYF. This rearrangement joins TRBV27 to TRBJ2-7, with 12 bases aligning to TRBD2. V shed 5 bases and J 5 bases; nucleotides not matched to a gene: 7. Germline CDR1 MNHEY, CDR2 SMNVEV (reference sequence). The CDR3 has 15 residues.

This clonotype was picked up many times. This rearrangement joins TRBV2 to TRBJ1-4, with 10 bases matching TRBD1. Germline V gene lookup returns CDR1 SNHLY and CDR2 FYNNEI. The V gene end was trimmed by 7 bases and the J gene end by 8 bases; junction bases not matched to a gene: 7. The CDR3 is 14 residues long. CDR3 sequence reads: CASTMDRGGEKLFF. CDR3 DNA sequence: TGTGCCAGCACCATGGACAGGGGGGGAGAAAAACTGTTTTTT.

The CDR3 coding sequence is TGCAGTGCCCGACCGACGATTCGGAACACTGAAGCTTTCTTT. Its protein product is CSARPTIRNTEAFF. J is TRBJ1-1 and V is TRBV20-1; D remains unclear. V lost 6 bases to trimming and J lost 1 base, with 15 bases between them. This CDR3 spans 14 amino acids. Germline-derived CDR1 and CDR2 are DFQATT and SNEGSKA (reference sequence).

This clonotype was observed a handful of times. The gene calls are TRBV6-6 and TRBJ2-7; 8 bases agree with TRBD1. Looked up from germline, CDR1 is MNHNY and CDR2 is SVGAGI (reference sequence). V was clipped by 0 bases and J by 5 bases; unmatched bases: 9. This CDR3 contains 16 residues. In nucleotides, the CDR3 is TGTGCCAGCAGTTACTCGACCGGACAGGGAGTCAACGAGCAGTACTTC. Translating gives CASSYSTGQGVNEQYF.

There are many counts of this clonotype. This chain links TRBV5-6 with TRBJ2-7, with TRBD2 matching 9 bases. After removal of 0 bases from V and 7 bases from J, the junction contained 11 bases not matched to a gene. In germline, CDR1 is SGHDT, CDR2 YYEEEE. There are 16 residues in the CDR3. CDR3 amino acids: CASSLVPIAGVDEQYF. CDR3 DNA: TGTGCCAGCAGCTTGGTTCCGATAGCGGGAGTAGATGAGCAGTACTTC.

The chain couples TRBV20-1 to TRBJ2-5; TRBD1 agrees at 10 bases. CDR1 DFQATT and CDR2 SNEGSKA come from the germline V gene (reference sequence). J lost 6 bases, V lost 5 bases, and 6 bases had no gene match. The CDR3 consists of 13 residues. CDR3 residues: CSARGTGEKTQYF. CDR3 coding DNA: TGCAGTGCTCGCGGGACAGGGGAGAAGACCCAGTACTTC.

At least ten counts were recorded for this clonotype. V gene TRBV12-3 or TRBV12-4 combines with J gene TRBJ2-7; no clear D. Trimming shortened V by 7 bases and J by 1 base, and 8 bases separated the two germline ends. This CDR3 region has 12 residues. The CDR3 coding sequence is TGTGCCAGCACCCAAGGGTCCTACGAGCAGTACTTC. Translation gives CASTQGSYEQYF.

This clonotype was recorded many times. The CDR3 nucleotides read TGTGCCAGTATCCTCCGGGACTCCTACGAGCAGTACTTC. Its protein product is CASILRDSYEQYF. This chain uses TRBV6-1 with TRBJ2-7, with a possible D match to TRBD2 (5 bases). Germline loops: CDR1 MNHNS, CDR2 SASEGT. There are 13 residues in the CDR3. The ends were cut back, 9 bases at V and 0 bases at J, with 12 bases in the middle.

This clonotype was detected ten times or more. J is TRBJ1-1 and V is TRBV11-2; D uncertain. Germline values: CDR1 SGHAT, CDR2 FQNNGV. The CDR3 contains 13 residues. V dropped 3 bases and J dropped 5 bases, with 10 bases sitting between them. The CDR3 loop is CASSLEGRTEAFF. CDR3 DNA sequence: TGTGCCAGCAGCTTGGAGGGTCGAACTGAAGCTTTCTTT.

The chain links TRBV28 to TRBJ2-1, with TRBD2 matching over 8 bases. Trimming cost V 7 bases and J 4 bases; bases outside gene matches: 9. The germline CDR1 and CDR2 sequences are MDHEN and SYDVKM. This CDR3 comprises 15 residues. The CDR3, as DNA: TGTGCCAGCATTAGCGGGACTAGGGTTTACAATGAGCAGTTCTTC. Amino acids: CASISGTRVYNEQFF.

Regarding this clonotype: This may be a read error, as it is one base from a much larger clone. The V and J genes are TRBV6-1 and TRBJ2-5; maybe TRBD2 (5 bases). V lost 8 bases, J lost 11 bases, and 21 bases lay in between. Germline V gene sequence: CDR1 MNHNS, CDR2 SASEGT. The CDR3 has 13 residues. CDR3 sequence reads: CASYSLAKNVQYF. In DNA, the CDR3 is TGTGCCAGCTACTCCCTAGCCAAAAACGTTCAGTACTTC.